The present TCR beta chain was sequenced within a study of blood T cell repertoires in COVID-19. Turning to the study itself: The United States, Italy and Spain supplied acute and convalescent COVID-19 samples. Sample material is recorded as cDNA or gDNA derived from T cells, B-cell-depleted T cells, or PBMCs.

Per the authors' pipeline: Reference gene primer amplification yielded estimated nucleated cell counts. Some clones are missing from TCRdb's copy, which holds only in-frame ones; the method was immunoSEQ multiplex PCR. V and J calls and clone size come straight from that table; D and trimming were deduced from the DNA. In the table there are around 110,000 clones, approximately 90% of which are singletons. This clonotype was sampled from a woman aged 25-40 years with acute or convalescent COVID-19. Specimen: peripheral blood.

This CDR3 reads CASSQDPGTRHEKLFF. The CDR3 bases are TGCGCCAGCAGCCAAGATCCTGGGACACGTCATGAAAAACTGTTTTTT. V usage is TRBV4-3 and J usage is TRBJ1-4; weak D call: TRBD1 (6 bases). V was clipped by 0 bases and J by 6 bases, with 14 bases between them. This CDR3 is built from 16 residues. Germline CDR1 and CDR2: LGHNA and YSLEER.